The TCR beta chain described here comes from a study of shared clonotypes between healthy human individuals. Study-level findings and limits: Across a few donors, naive CD4 shared around 5.4%, naive CD8 more than 3%, memory CD4 2.3%, memory CD8 about 0.4%. Memory subsets generally showed smaller estimated richness than naive subsets did.

When replicate PCRs were run on sorted subsets, they used around 200 ng DNA, some 29,000 T cell genomes. The data were produced by immunoSEQ multiplex PCR, yet TCRdb's version contains in-frame clones alone and is incomplete. The sample records approximately 2,000,000 clones, roughly 95% being singletons. CDR1 is SGDLS, CDR2 YYNGEE, per germline. After removal of 4 bases from V and 1 base from J, the junction contained 4 bases not matched to a gene. The CDR3 has 14 residues. Positive CCR7 selection of CD45RO-negative cells yielded the naive CD8 cells, and terminally differentiated effector memory CD45RA+ cells were excluded. Healthy HIV-negative adults without recent acute infections or vaccinations served as donors. To note about this clone: Its matching antigen is unknown.

The sequencing input was naive CD8+ T cells from PBMCs. This chain joins TRBV9 and TRBJ1-1; 7 nucleotides line up with TRBD1. The sequence derives from a man aged 18 to 29 in good health. Some clones in this sample may be carry-over from other donors' samples. This CDR3 is CASSPWDRNTEAFF. The CDR3 nucleotides read TGTGCCAGCAGCCCCTGGGACAGGAACACTGAAGCTTTCTTT.